This TCR beta chain was obtained from a study of T cells in Graves' hyperthyroidism and ophthalmopathy. Study information: Peripheral blood draws took place at initial diagnosis, ahead of any treatment.

V dropped 6 bases and J dropped 5 bases, with 13 bases sitting between them. The CDR3 is 14 residues long. The sample holds many counts of this clonotype. The TCR beta CDR3 regions underwent amplification using RNA transcripts as the source. Carried out on the TCR CDR3, a first-round RT-PCR used the HTBI primer set. TCRdb recomputed calls from the multiplex PCR reads with MiXCR, one row per CDR3 protein. This sample yields 200,000 or so distinct CDR3 sequences, of which about a sixth are seen a single time; roughly 55% belongs to the top ten. Absent ophthalmopathy progression within 18 months defined stable Graves' hyperthyroidism. On the basis of clinical symptoms, serum thyroxine and TRAb, thyroid ultrasound and orbital computed tomography, diagnoses were made.

This TCR was recovered from a woman aged 50 to 60 with Graves' hyperthyroidism. The V gene is TRBV12-3 or TRBV12-4, the J gene TRBJ2-2; D is perhaps TRBD1 (7 bases). What was sequenced was blood. CDR3 bases: TGTGCCAGCAGCGAGGGGGCGGGAACCGGGGAGCTGTTTTTT. Amino acids: CASSEGAGTGELFF.